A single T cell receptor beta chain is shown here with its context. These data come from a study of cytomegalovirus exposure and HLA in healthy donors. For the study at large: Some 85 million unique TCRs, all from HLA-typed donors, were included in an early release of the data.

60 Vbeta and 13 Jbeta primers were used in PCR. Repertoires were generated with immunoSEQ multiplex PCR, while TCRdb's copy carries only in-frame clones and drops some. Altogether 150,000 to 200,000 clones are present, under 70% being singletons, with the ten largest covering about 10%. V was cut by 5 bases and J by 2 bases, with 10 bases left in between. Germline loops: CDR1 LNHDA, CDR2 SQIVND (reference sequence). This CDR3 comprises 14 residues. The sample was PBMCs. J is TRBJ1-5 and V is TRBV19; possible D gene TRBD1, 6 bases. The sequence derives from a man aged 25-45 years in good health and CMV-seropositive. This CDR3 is CASSGGGGNQPQHF. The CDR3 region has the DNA TGTGCCAGTAGTGGGGGCGGCGGCAATCAGCCCCAGCATTTT.